These T cell receptor beta chains were read from a single sample in a study of Ad26.COV2.S vaccination and SARS-CoV-2 variants. Using immunoSEQ multiplex PCR, the repertoire was profiled, and TCRdb retains in-frame clones only, with some absent. The sample lists a few hundred thousand clones, 87% occurring once. The sequences come from peripheral blood, collected in a trial of Ad26.COV2.S vaccine versus placebo. The receptors were sampled from a person between 18 and 65 years old who received the Ad26.COV2.S COVID-19 vaccine or a placebo. Both conserved end residues are part of each CDR3. Each record gives: J gene, clone size, D gene, V gene, CDR3 DNA, CDR3 protein. D genes are given only for firm matches. Clone size, where shown, is once, few, many, or a class for clones that have expanded.

J: TRBJ1-1
size: NA
D: NA
V: TRBV18
DNA: TGTGCCAGCTCAGCCTCGGACAGTATGACTGAAGCTTTCTTT
CDR3: CASSASDSMTEAFF

J: TRBJ2-2
size: NA
D: TRBD2
V: TRBV24-1
DNA: TGTGCCACCAGTGACCAACGGACTAGCGGGGGGGCCTGGGAGCTGTTTTTT
CDR3: CATSDQRTSGGAWELFF

J: TRBJ2-2
size: NA
D: TRBD2
V: TRBV12-3/TRBV12-4
DNA: TGTGCCAGCAGTGGGAGGGTGACCGGGGAGCTGTTTTTT
CDR3: CASSGRVTGELFF

J: TRBJ1-2
size: NA
D: NA
V: TRBV29-1
DNA: TGCAGCGTTCACGGGGGGGCTGGCTATGGCTACACCTTC
CDR3: CSVHGGAGYGYTF

J: TRBJ2-5
size: NA
D: NA
V: TRBV5-1
DNA: TGCGCCAGCAGCCCGGCCCCCAGAGAGACCCAGTACTTC
CDR3: CASSPAPRETQYF

J: TRBJ2-3
size: NA
D: TRBD2
V: TRBV5-1
DNA: TGCGCCAGCAAAAGAGTAGCGGGAGGGCCAATGGGAGATACGCAGTATTTT
CDR3: CASKRVAGGPMGDTQYF

J: TRBJ1-2
size: NA
D: NA
V: TRBV4-2
DNA: TGTGCCAGCAGCGGTCCTACGAGCCATGGCTACACCTTC
CDR3: CASSGPTSHGYTF

J: TRBJ2-7
size: NA
D: TRBD1
V: TRBV30
DNA: TGTGCCTTACAGGGGATCTCCTACGAGCAGTACTTC
CDR3: CALQGISYEQYF

J: TRBJ2-3
size: NA
D: NA
V: TRBV12-3/TRBV12-4
DNA: TGTGCCAGCAGTTGGGAGGCAGATACGCAGTATTTT
CDR3: CASSWEADTQYF

J: TRBJ2-1
size: NA
D: TRBD2
V: TRBV24-1
DNA: TGTGCCACCAGTCGGGGGGGGGCGGCCAATGAGCAGTTCTTC
CDR3: CATSRGGAANEQFF

J: TRBJ1-6
size: once
D: NA
V: TRBV7-8
DNA: TGTGCCAGCAGCTTAGACCGTGTCCGATTAAACAATAATTCACCCCTCCACTTT
CDR3: CASSLDRVRLNNNSPLHF

J: TRBJ2-3
size: NA
D: NA
V: TRBV27
DNA: TGTGCCAGCAGTTTAGGGCTAGGTGATACGCAGTATTTT
CDR3: CASSLGLGDTQYF

J: TRBJ1-4
size: NA
D: NA
V: TRBV27
DNA: TGTGCCAGCAGTTCGATCGCGGGAGGCAAAGCCGAGGGTAATGAAAAACTGTTTTTT
CDR3: CASSSIAGGKAEGNEKLFF

J: TRBJ2-1
size: NA
D: NA
V: TRBV9
DNA: TGTGCCAGCAGCGTAGGATCTGTCAATGAGCAGTTCTTC
CDR3: CASSVGSVNEQFF

J: TRBJ1-2
size: once
D: NA
V: TRBV4-3
DNA: TGCGCCAGCAGCCAAGATCCTATGACAGAGAACTATGGCTACACCTTC
CDR3: CASSQDPMTENYGYTF

J: TRBJ2-7
size: NA
D: TRBD2
V: TRBV28
DNA: TGTGCCAGCAGCCCGGCTCTAGCGGGGACCGGCGCCTACGAGCAGTACTTC
CDR3: CASSPALAGTGAYEQYF

J: TRBJ2-2
size: NA
D: NA
V: TRBV7-2
DNA: TGTGCCAGCTCTCCCGGGACAACCCACGGGGAGCTGTTTTTT
CDR3: CASSPGTTHGELFF

J: TRBJ2-7
size: once
D: NA
V: TRBV19
DNA: TGTGCCAGTACTCAGGGGGGCTTGGCATCCGAGCAGTACTTC
CDR3: CASTQGGLASEQYF

J: TRBJ2-6
size: NA
D: NA
V: TRBV4-3
DNA: TGCGCCAGCAGCCAAGATCGTGCGTACTCTGGGGCCAACGTCCTGACTTTC
CDR3: CASSQDRAYSGANVLTF

J: TRBJ2-5
size: NA
D: NA
V: TRBV2
DNA: TGTGCCAGCAGCGAAACAAATTCGAAGACCCAGTACTTC
CDR3: CASSETNSKTQYF

J: TRBJ1-1
size: many
D: NA
V: TRBV5-1
DNA: TGCGCCAGCAGCTTTACAGGGTCGCCTGAAGCTTTCTTT
CDR3: CASSFTGSPEAFF

J: TRBJ1-5
size: NA
D: NA
V: TRBV10-3
DNA: TGTGCCATCAGCCTTGATAGCAATCAGCCCCAGCATTTT
CDR3: CAISLDSNQPQHF

J: TRBJ2-3
size: NA
D: NA
V: TRBV11-1
DNA: TGTGCCAGCAGAACGGCGGGCACAGATACGCAGTATTTT
CDR3: CASRTAGTDTQYF

J: TRBJ2-3
size: NA
D: TRBD1
V: TRBV7-9
DNA: TGTGCCAGCAGCTATGGACAGGAACGGTGGAGAGATACGCAGTATTTT
CDR3: CASSYGQERWRDTQYF

J: TRBJ1-1
size: NA
D: NA
V: TRBV7-8
DNA: TGTGCCAGCAGTTATACATTCATGAACACTGAAGCTTTCTTT
CDR3: CASSYTFMNTEAFF

J: TRBJ1-5
size: few
D: NA
V: TRBV19
DNA: TGTGCCAGTAGTCCCACTCCAGGGGTTCGCAATCAGCCCCAGCATTTT
CDR3: CASSPTPGVRNQPQHF

J: TRBJ2-5
size: NA
D: TRBD2
V: TRBV11-2
DNA: TGTGCCAGCAGCCCCGGTTTCGGGGGGGGACCCCAAGAGACCCAGTACTTC
CDR3: CASSPGFGGGPQETQYF

J: TRBJ2-7
size: once
D: TRBD2
V: TRBV7-2
DNA: TGTGCCAGCAGCTTAAGCGGGAGCTACGAGCAGTACTTC
CDR3: CASSLSGSYEQYF

J: TRBJ2-3
size: once
D: NA
V: TRBV5-1
DNA: TGCGCCAGCAGCTCCGAAGGCACAGATACGCAGTATTTT
CDR3: CASSSEGTDTQYF

J: TRBJ2-3
size: NA
D: NA
V: TRBV11-2
DNA: TGTGCCAGCAGCCGCACAGATACGCAGTATTTT
CDR3: CASSRTDTQYF

J: TRBJ2-2
size: once
D: NA
V: TRBV6-5
DNA: TGTGCCAGCAGTTACTCGTCAGGGTCGGACACCGGGGAGCTGTTTTTT
CDR3: CASSYSSGSDTGELFF

J: TRBJ1-4
size: many
D: NA
V: TRBV7-2
DNA: TGTGCCAGCAGCCCCCCGCCAACTAATGAAAAACTGTTTTTT
CDR3: CASSPPPTNEKLFF

J: TRBJ1-1
size: NA
D: NA
V: TRBV2
DNA: TGTGCCAGCAGTGAAGGCGGGGGAAGGACTGAAGCTTTCTTT
CDR3: CASSEGGGRTEAFF

J: TRBJ2-3
size: NA
D: NA
V: TRBV7-2
DNA: TGTGCCAGCAGCTTGGACGGCCCCACAGATACGCAGTATTTT
CDR3: CASSLDGPTDTQYF

J: TRBJ2-1
size: NA
D: TRBD2
V: TRBV5-4
DNA: TGTGCCAGCAGCCTGGGACTAGCGGGAAACCCGCGGGCCAATGAGCAGTTCTTC
CDR3: CASSLGLAGNPRANEQFF

J: TRBJ1-2
size: few
D: NA
V: TRBV25-1
DNA: TGTGCCAGCAGTGGAGGGTTTGCGTATGGCTACACCTTC
CDR3: CASSGGFAYGYTF

J: TRBJ2-3
size: NA
D: TRBD2
V: TRBV3-1/TRBV3-2
DNA: TGTGCCAGCAGCCCCGTAGCGGGGGGACGCACAGATACGCAGTATTTT
CDR3: CASSPVAGGRTDTQYF

J: TRBJ2-6
size: NA
D: TRBD1
V: TRBV19
DNA: TGTGCCAGTAGTTACTTTCCGGGACAGGGTGTATCTGGGGCCAACGTCCTGACTTTC
CDR3: CASSYFPGQGVSGANVLTF

J: TRBJ2-4
size: NA
D: NA
V: TRBV7-9
DNA: TGTGCCAGCAGCTTAGGTGGTGCAGGGCTGGGCATTCAGTACTTC
CDR3: CASSLGGAGLGIQYF

J: TRBJ1-1
size: NA
D: NA
V: TRBV12-3/TRBV12-4
DNA: TGTGCCAGCAGTTTAAAGGGTGGCACTGAAGCTTTCTTT
CDR3: CASSLKGGTEAFF

J: TRBJ1-1
size: NA
D: TRBD1
V: TRBV28
DNA: TGTGCCAGCAGTTTTGGGACAGGGAGGTCCCTGAACACTGAAGCTTTCTTT
CDR3: CASSFGTGRSLNTEAFF

J: TRBJ2-5
size: NA
D: NA
V: TRBV29-1
DNA: TGCAGCGTTGTGGCTTTACGGGGGCAAGAGACCCAGTACTTC
CDR3: CSVVALRGQETQYF

J: TRBJ2-7
size: NA
D: TRBD2
V: TRBV10-3
DNA: TGTGCCATCGGGGCCCTAGCGGGCTCCTACGAGCAGTACTTC
CDR3: CAIGALAGSYEQYF

J: TRBJ1-2
size: NA
D: NA
V: TRBV19
DNA: TGTGCCAGTAGTCCCCAAGAACGGTATGGCTACACCTTC
CDR3: CASSPQERYGYTF